This T cell receptor (beta chain) derives from a study of T-cell reconstitution after alpha-beta-depleted transplantation in children. It was with unique molecular identifiers that the TCRbeta library was prepared. Using its own MiXCR run on the PCR reads, TCRdb lists one record per CDR3 protein. The profile shows 490,000 or so distinct CDR3 sequences, 9.5% to 15% of them singletons. This clonotype was counted only a few times. Sequenced material: PBMCs from the stem cell graft donor, taken from the stem cell graft. The sequence was obtained from a human donor who donated a stem cell graft to a child with combined immunodeficiency.

The CDR3 spells CASSVLSGGYGYTF. CDR3 nucleotides: TGTGCCAGCAGCGTACTGTCAGGGGGCTATGGCTACACCTTC. This rearrangement joins TRBV9 to TRBJ1-2; 7 positions match TRBD1. The CDR3 is 14 residues long. The germline V gene has CDR1 SGDLS and CDR2 YYNGEE. After removal of 1 base from V and 4 bases from J, the junction contained 4 bases not matched to a gene.